Listed here are 18 T cell receptor beta chains from one sample, sequenced in a study of blood T cells in healthy people across ages. With a J-beta primer mix and a sample-barcoded 5' primer, a second PCR ran 7 to 11 cycles. TCRdb independently ran MiXCR on the 5' RACE reads; one entry per CDR3 protein. Of over 1,300,000 distinct CDR3 sequences listed, 55% to 75% were seen once; the top ten hold roughly 7%. Sequenced material: blood. These receptors came from a young man in good health.

This rearrangement joins TRBV14 to TRBJ2-3; D not resolved. CDR3 length: 14 amino acids. The V and J ends lost 1 base and 3 bases respectively, with 8 bases between them. The germline CDR1 and CDR2 sequences are SGHDN and FVKESK. The CDR3 is CASSQGQTTDTQYF. In DNA form, the CDR3 reads TGTGCCAGCAGCCAAGGACAAACGACAGATACGCAGTATTTT.

J is TRBJ2-3 and V is TRBV3-1, with 7 bases fitting TRBD2. Germline loops: CDR1 LGHDT, CDR2 YNNKEL (reference sequence). CDR3 length: 14 residues. V lost 7 bases, J lost 6 bases, and 10 bases stayed unmatched. The CDR3 protein is CASTITGGPDTQYF. The DNA of the CDR3 is TGTGCCAGCACAATAACGGGGGGACCCGATACGCAGTATTTT.

This chain's CDR3 is CASSLRSQRGWNSPLHF. In DNA form, the CDR3 reads TGTGCCAGCAGTTTAAGATCACAACGGGGCTGGAATTCACCCCTCCACTTT. The chain has TRBV12-3 or TRBV12-4 and TRBJ1-6; tentatively, D is TRBD1 (5 bases). The CDR3 is 17 amino acids. V was shortened by 2 bases and J by 7 bases, with 18 bases between the two germline ends.

V is TRBV2 and J is TRBJ2-7, with 9 bases matching TRBD2. After removal of 6 bases from V and 3 bases from J, the junction contained 9 bases not matched to a gene. This CDR3 comprises 15 residues. Germline V lookup: CDR1 SNHLY, CDR2 FYNNEI. CDR3 amino acids: CASRGAELAGYEQYF. The DNA of the CDR3 is TGTGCCAGCAGGGGAGCCGAACTAGCGGGCTACGAGCAGTACTTC.

This chain links TRBV7-9 with TRBJ2-3; D remains unclear. The V gene lost 7 bases and the J gene lost 5 bases, with 13 bases spanning the gap. The length of the CDR3 is 13 residues. The germline V gene encodes CDR1 SEHNR and CDR2 FQNEAQ (reference sequence). CDR3 region: CASTQGGEDTQYF. CDR3 DNA: TGTGCCAGCACCCAAGGTGGGGAAGATACGCAGTATTTT.

A few counts support this clonotype. The DNA for the CDR3 is TGCGCCAGCAGCCTGAATAGCGGGGGGCCTATCTACAATGAGCAGTTCTTC. Encoded protein: CASSLNSGGPIYNEQFF. The chain carries TRBV5-1 and TRBJ2-1; 10 bases align to TRBD2. CDR1 SGHRS and CDR2 YFSETQ come from the germline V gene. The CDR3 extends over 17 amino acids. Unmatched junction bases numbered 10, after V lost 4 bases and J lost 3 bases. Full variable domain (rest looked up from reference TRBV5-1 and TRBJ2-1): KAGVTQTPRYLIKTRGQQVTLSCSPISGHRSVSWYQQTPGQGLQFLFEYFSETQRNKGNFPGRFSGRQFSNSRSEMNVSTLELGDSALYLCASSLNSGGPIYNEQFFGPGTRLTVL.

As regards this clonotype: A read error may produce the germline difference seen at one junction end. This sequence joins TRBV27 and TRBJ2-1; no clear D gene. Near its end, the DNA agrees better with TRBJ2-7, so the J call may be wrong. This CDR3 has 11 residues. Germline loops: CDR1 MNHEY, CDR2 SMNVEV (reference sequence). The CDR3 here is CAGSLGREQYF. CDR3 bases: TGTGCCGGCAGTTTAGGCCGGGAGCAGTACTTC.

The chain links TRBV11-1 to TRBJ2-5, with no clear D. The CDR3 is 15 amino acids. Between the trimmed V and J ends, which lost 2 bases and 0 bases, there was a span of 10 bases. Germline values: CDR1 SGHAT, CDR2 FQDESV (reference sequence). This chain's CDR3 is CASSLSPGYQETQYF. The CDR3 DNA reads TGTGCCAGCAGCTTAAGCCCTGGGTACCAAGAGACCCAGTACTTC.

This clonotype appeared a few times. The rearrangement uses TRBV25-1 and TRBJ2-1; 10 positions match TRBD2. Germline CDR1 reads MGHDK; CDR2 reads SYGVNS. The J segment lost 6 bases and the V segment lost 6 bases, leaving 8 bases of the junction unmatched. The CDR3 spans 15 residues. The CDR3 nucleotides read TGTGCCAGCAGGGCCCCGGCTAGCGGGAGCAATGAGCAGTTCTTC. The encoded protein is CASRAPASGSNEQFF. Full variable domain (rest looked up from reference TRBV25-1 and TRBJ2-1): EADIYQTPRYLVIGTGKKITLECSQTMGHDKMYWYQQDPGMELHLIHYSYGVNSTEKGDLSSESTVSRIRTEHFPLTLESARPSHTSQYLCASRAPASGSNEQFFGPGTRLTVL.

Points on this clonotype: The junction departs from germline at one end; a sequencing error may be responsible. V is TRBV7-9 and J is TRBJ2-3; 8 bases line up with TRBD1. CDR1 and CDR2 from the germline V gene are SEHNR and FQNEAQ (reference sequence). CDR3 length: 17 amino acids. The CDR3 DNA sequence: TGTGCCAGCACCTTATCAAGACAGGGGATCGGTACAGATACGCAGTATTTT. Translating it yields CASTLSRQGIGTDTQYF.

This clonotype was detected a few times. J is TRBJ2-5 and V is TRBV29-1; D perhaps matches TRBD2 (6 bases). The CDR3 runs to 15 residues. CDR1 is SQVTM and CDR2 is ANQGSEA in the germline V gene. With 4 bases removed from V and 5 bases from J, the gap between germline ends came to 20 bases. CDR3 residues: CSVARSPGGAETQYF. In DNA form, the CDR3 reads TGCAGCGTTGCTCGTAGCCCCGGAGGGGCGGAGACCCAGTACTTC.

This clonotype was seen a single time. The chain carries TRBV6-5 and TRBJ1-2; no clear D gene. CDR1 is MNHEY and CDR2 is SVGAGI in the germline V gene. The CDR3 contains 14 residues. V was pared by 0 bases and J by 0 bases, with 5 bases between. The CDR3 nucleotides read TGTGCCAGCAGTTACTCTGAAGCTAACTATGGCTACACCTTC. Translating it yields CASSYSEANYGYTF.

The chain combines TRBV29-1 with TRBJ2-5; 9 bases agree with TRBD1. The J segment lost 4 bases and the V segment lost 6 bases, leaving 12 bases of the junction unmatched. This CDR3 comprises 15 residues. CDR1 SQVTM and CDR2 ANQGSEA come from the germline V gene. The CDR3 loop is CSVRPGQGVGETQYF. Here the CDR3 DNA reads TGCAGCGTCAGACCGGGACAGGGTGTCGGAGAGACCCAGTACTTC. Full variable domain (missing parts from reference TRBV29-1 and TRBJ2-5): SAVISQKPSRDICQRGTSLTIQCQVDSQVTMMFWYRQQPGQSLTLIATANQGSEATYESGFVIDKFPISRPNLTFSTLTVSNMSPEDSSIYLCSVRPGQGVGETQYFGPGTRLLVL.

The chain joins TRBV27 to TRBJ2-5; a weak D match, TRBD1 (6 bases). The CDR3 spans 13 residues. Looked up from germline, CDR1 is MNHEY and CDR2 is SMNVEV (reference sequence). Trimming stripped 6 bases from V and 0 bases from J, with 8 bases between. As DNA, the CDR3 is TGTGCCAGCAGGGGGGACAACCAAGAGACCCAGTACTTC. Amino acids: CASRGDNQETQYF.

The CDR3 reads CATSSQGYADTQYF. CDR3 sequence (DNA): TGTGCCACCAGCAGTCAGGGTTACGCAGATACGCAGTATTTT. The chain is built from TRBV15 and TRBJ2-3; D possibly corresponds to TRBD1 (5 bases). V gave up 3 bases and J gave up 4 bases, with 11 bases separating them. Germline V gene lookup returns CDR1 LNHNV and CDR2 YYDKDF (reference sequence). The CDR3 is 14 residues long.

The chain employs TRBV20-1 and TRBJ2-7, with TRBD1 as a possible D gene (6 bases). Trimming took off 5 bases at V and 4 bases at J, with 18 bases between the two ends. Germline-derived CDR1 and CDR2 are DFQATT and SNEGSKA (reference sequence). The CDR3 extends over 14 amino acids. The CDR3 is CSAFWGQGIYEQYF. CDR3 coding DNA: TGCAGTGCTTTCTGGGGGCAGGGGATTTACGAGCAGTACTTC.

The V gene is TRBV4-1, the J gene TRBJ2-6; D is possibly TRBD1 or TRBD2 (6 bases each). The CDR3 has 18 residues. Germline CDR1 and CDR2: MGHRA and YSYEKL. Between the trimmed V and J ends, which lost 4 bases and 4 bases, there was a span of 20 bases. For the CDR3, the DNA is TGCGCCAGCAGCCCGGAAGGGGGGCGCTCATCCGGGGCCAACGTCCTGACTTTC. Protein product: CASSPEGGRSSGANVLTF.

This chain uses TRBV6-6 with TRBJ1-5; TRBD1 might be the D (5 bases). In germline, CDR1 is MNHNY, CDR2 SVGAGI (reference sequence). There are 16 residues in the CDR3. Trimming shortened V by 2 bases and J by 2 bases, and 13 bases separated the two germline ends. The CDR3 loop is CASSYLQVVGNQPQHF. Here the CDR3 DNA reads TGTGCCAGCAGTTACCTACAGGTAGTGGGCAATCAGCCCCAGCATTTT.